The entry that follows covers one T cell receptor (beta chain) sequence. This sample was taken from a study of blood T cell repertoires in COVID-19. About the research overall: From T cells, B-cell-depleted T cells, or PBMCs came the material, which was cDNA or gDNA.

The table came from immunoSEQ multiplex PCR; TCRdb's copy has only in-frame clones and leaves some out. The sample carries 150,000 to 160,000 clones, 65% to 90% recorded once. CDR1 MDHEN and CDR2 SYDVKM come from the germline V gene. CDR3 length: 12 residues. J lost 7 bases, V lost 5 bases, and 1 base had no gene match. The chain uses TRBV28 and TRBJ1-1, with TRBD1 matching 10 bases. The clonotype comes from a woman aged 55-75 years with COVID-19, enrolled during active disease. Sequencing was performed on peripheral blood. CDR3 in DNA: TGTGCCAGCAGTAGGACAGGGGGTGAAGCTTTCTTT. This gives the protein CASSRTGGEAFF.